These T cell receptor beta chains were read from a single sample in a study of T cell responses to AZD1222 COVID-19 vaccine. The data were produced by immunoSEQ multiplex PCR, yet TCRdb's version contains in-frame clones alone and is incomplete. The sample has roughly 80,000 clones, roughly 94% seen once. The sequencing used peripheral blood, collected on day 0 of AZD1222 vaccination. The origin of the receptors is an adult in good health. Each CDR3 is given with its conserved first and last residue. The order of the fields is J gene, V gene, clone size, D gene, CDR3 protein, CDR3 DNA. D genes are given only for firm matches. Not every row has a clone size; where given, it reads once, few, many or a size class.

J gene: TRBJ2-1; V gene: TRBV19; clone size: .; D gene: TRBD1; CDR3 protein: CATSPDRGRNEQFF; CDR3 DNA: TGTGCCACCTCTCCGGACAGGGGGAGGAATGAGCAGTTCTTC
J gene: TRBJ1-2; V gene: TRBV11-2; clone size: .; D gene: .; CDR3 protein: CASSNDPNYGYTF; CDR3 DNA: TGTGCCAGCAGCAACGACCCGAACTATGGCTACACCTTC
J gene: TRBJ2-5; V gene: TRBV2; clone size: .; D gene: .; CDR3 protein: CASISDGQETQYF; CDR3 DNA: TGTGCCAGCATTAGTGACGGACAAGAGACCCAGTACTTC
J gene: TRBJ2-1; V gene: TRBV6-2/TRBV6-3; clone size: .; D gene: .; CDR3 protein: CASSYSRTQGENEQFF; CDR3 DNA: TGTGCCAGCAGTTACTCCCGGACCCAGGGAGAAAATGAGCAGTTCTTC
J gene: TRBJ2-3; V gene: TRBV4-1; clone size: .; D gene: TRBD1; CDR3 protein: CASSPSTGGAKDTQYF; CDR3 DNA: TGCGCCAGCTCCCCCTCCACAGGGGGCGCAAAAGATACGCAGTATTTT
J gene: TRBJ2-3; V gene: TRBV13; clone size: .; D gene: .; CDR3 protein: CASSPPQLSTQYF; CDR3 DNA: TGTGCCAGCAGCCCCCCCCAGTTGTCAACGCAGTATTTT
J gene: TRBJ1-1; V gene: TRBV10-3; clone size: .; D gene: .; CDR3 protein: CAISEAVNTEAFF; CDR3 DNA: TGTGCCATCAGTGAGGCAGTGAACACTGAAGCTTTCTTT
J gene: TRBJ2-4; V gene: TRBV5-1; clone size: .; D gene: TRBD1; CDR3 protein: CASSLAGTGENIQYF; CDR3 DNA: TGCGCCAGCAGCTTGGCCGGGACAGGGGAAAACATTCAGTACTTC
J gene: TRBJ1-1; V gene: TRBV18; clone size: .; D gene: .; CDR3 protein: CASSPNTGRLNTEAFF; CDR3 DNA: TGTGCCAGCTCACCTAATACAGGGAGGTTGAACACTGAAGCTTTCTTT
J gene: TRBJ2-1; V gene: TRBV29-1; clone size: .; D gene: .; CDR3 protein: CSVEDGPGPYNEQFF; CDR3 DNA: TGCAGCGTTGAAGATGGTCCGGGTCCCTACAATGAGCAGTTCTTC
J gene: TRBJ1-5; V gene: TRBV6-6; clone size: .; D gene: .; CDR3 protein: CASSSTLGQPQHF; CDR3 DNA: TGTGCCAGCAGTTCAACCCTGGGGCAGCCCCAGCATTTT
J gene: TRBJ1-1; V gene: TRBV12-5; clone size: .; D gene: .; CDR3 protein: CASGLVIAGLITEAFF; CDR3 DNA: TGTGCTAGTGGTTTGGTAATAGCAGGCTTAATTACTGAAGCTTTCTTT
J gene: TRBJ2-1; V gene: TRBV7-2; clone size: .; D gene: .; CDR3 protein: CASSLGGTSRTGEQFF; CDR3 DNA: TGTGCCAGCAGCTTGGGTGGGACTTCCCGAACAGGTGAGCAGTTCTTC
J gene: TRBJ1-3; V gene: TRBV2; clone size: .; D gene: .; CDR3 protein: CASSATRSGNTIYF; CDR3 DNA: TGTGCCAGCAGTGCGACGCGCTCTGGAAACACCATATATTTT
J gene: TRBJ1-4; V gene: TRBV5-1; clone size: .; D gene: .; CDR3 protein: CASSLASPSNEKLFF; CDR3 DNA: TGCGCCAGCAGCTTAGCCAGTCCTTCTAATGAAAAACTGTTTTTT
J gene: TRBJ1-5; V gene: TRBV30; clone size: .; D gene: .; CDR3 protein: CAWSALKDQPQHF; CDR3 DNA: TGTGCCTGGAGTGCCCTTAAGGATCAGCCCCAGCATTTT
J gene: TRBJ2-1; V gene: TRBV6-2/TRBV6-3; clone size: .; D gene: .; CDR3 protein: CASSPGQGAPSGGYNEQFF; CDR3 DNA: TGTGCCAGCAGTCCAGGACAGGGGGCGCCTAGCGGGGGATACAATGAGCAGTTCTTC
J gene: TRBJ1-4; V gene: TRBV6-5; clone size: .; D gene: .; CDR3 protein: CASSLPGGANEKLFF; CDR3 DNA: TGTGCCAGCAGCCTCCCCGGGGGTGCTAATGAAAAACTGTTTTTT
J gene: TRBJ2-7; V gene: TRBV19; clone size: .; D gene: .; CDR3 protein: CASSIQGGNLYEQYF; CDR3 DNA: TGTGCCAGTAGTATACAGGGTGGAAACCTCTACGAGCAGTACTTC
J gene: TRBJ2-5; V gene: TRBV7-6; clone size: once; D gene: TRBD2; CDR3 protein: CASSTPSGGGETQYF; CDR3 DNA: TGTGCCAGCAGCACCCCCTCGGGGGGAGGGGAGACCCAGTACTTC
J gene: TRBJ1-5; V gene: TRBV7-2; clone size: .; D gene: .; CDR3 protein: CASSFLNQPQHF; CDR3 DNA: TGTGCCAGCAGCTTCTTGAATCAGCCCCAGCATTTT
J gene: TRBJ2-1; V gene: TRBV18; clone size: .; D gene: TRBD1; CDR3 protein: CASSPPGTGKEGEQFF; CDR3 DNA: TGTGCCAGCTCACCCCCCGGGACAGGGAAAGAAGGGGAGCAGTTCTTC
J gene: TRBJ1-2; V gene: TRBV13; clone size: .; D gene: TRBD1; CDR3 protein: CASSEGTGNYGYTF; CDR3 DNA: TGTGCCAGCAGCGAGGGGACAGGGAACTATGGCTACACCTTC
J gene: TRBJ1-2; V gene: TRBV19; clone size: .; D gene: .; CDR3 protein: CASRIYLWSDGYTF; CDR3 DNA: TGTGCCAGTAGGATCTATTTGTGGAGCGATGGCTACACCTTC
J gene: TRBJ2-7; V gene: TRBV6-5; clone size: .; D gene: TRBD2; CDR3 protein: CASSYSTSGAYEQYF; CDR3 DNA: TGTGCCAGCAGTTACTCTACTAGCGGGGCCTACGAGCAGTACTTC
J gene: TRBJ1-1; V gene: TRBV27; clone size: .; D gene: TRBD1; CDR3 protein: CASRDRGPDTEAFF; CDR3 DNA: TGTGCCAGCAGAGACAGGGGGCCCGACACTGAAGCTTTCTTT
J gene: TRBJ2-4; V gene: TRBV5-1; clone size: .; D gene: .; CDR3 protein: CASSLETAKNIQYF; CDR3 DNA: TGCGCCAGCAGCTTGGAAACAGCCAAAAACATTCAGTACTTC
J gene: TRBJ1-2; V gene: TRBV7-2; clone size: .; D gene: TRBD1; CDR3 protein: CASSQRTGRHGYTF; CDR3 DNA: TGTGCCAGCAGCCAAAGGACAGGGCGGCATGGCTACACCTTC
J gene: TRBJ2-7; V gene: TRBV18; clone size: once; D gene: .; CDR3 protein: CASSPGTSEEQYF; CDR3 DNA: TGTGCCAGCTCACCCGGGACGTCTGAAGAGCAGTACTTC
J gene: TRBJ1-3; V gene: TRBV28; clone size: .; D gene: .; CDR3 protein: CASSSPNSGNTIYF; CDR3 DNA: TGTGCCAGCAGTTCCCCCAACTCTGGAAACACCATATATTTT
J gene: TRBJ2-5; V gene: TRBV12-3/TRBV12-4; clone size: .; D gene: .; CDR3 protein: CASSWAQETQYF; CDR3 DNA: TGTGCCAGCAGTTGGGCCCAAGAGACCCAGTACTTC
J gene: TRBJ2-1; V gene: TRBV7-2; clone size: .; D gene: TRBD2; CDR3 protein: CASSLVQGASGSSYNEQFF; CDR3 DNA: TGTGCCAGCAGCTTAGTGCAGGGAGCGAGCGGGAGCTCCTACAATGAGCAGTTCTTC
J gene: TRBJ2-7; V gene: TRBV27; clone size: .; D gene: .; CDR3 protein: CASSPKGGGYEQYF; CDR3 DNA: TGTGCCAGCAGCCCCAAAGGGGGTGGCTACGAGCAGTACTTC
J gene: TRBJ1-5; V gene: TRBV19; clone size: .; D gene: .; CDR3 protein: CASSISQNSNQPQHF; CDR3 DNA: TGTGCCAGTAGTATATCCCAGAATAGCAATCAGCCCCAGCATTTT
J gene: TRBJ2-7; V gene: TRBV21-1; clone size: .; D gene: .; CDR3 protein: CASRDSSYEQYF; CDR3 DNA: TGTGCCAGCCGGGACAGCTCCTACGAGCAGTACTTC
J gene: TRBJ2-1; V gene: TRBV6-4; clone size: .; D gene: TRBD2; CDR3 protein: CASSSSGRAGYNEQFF; CDR3 DNA: TGTGCCAGCAGTTCTAGCGGGAGGGCCGGGTACAATGAGCAGTTCTTC
J gene: TRBJ2-7; V gene: TRBV10-3; clone size: .; D gene: .; CDR3 protein: CAISESRGAVDEQYF; CDR3 DNA: TGTGCCATCAGTGAGTCACGGGGGGCGGTCGACGAGCAGTACTTC
J gene: TRBJ1-1; V gene: TRBV9; clone size: .; D gene: .; CDR3 protein: CASSVSGDAEAFF; CDR3 DNA: TGTGCCAGCAGCGTATCAGGGGACGCTGAAGCTTTCTTT
J gene: TRBJ2-3; V gene: TRBV7-2; clone size: .; D gene: .; CDR3 protein: CASSLNPTPFTDTQYF; CDR3 DNA: TGTGCCAGCAGCTTAAATCCGACACCGTTCACAGATACGCAGTATTTT
J gene: TRBJ1-4; V gene: TRBV2; clone size: .; D gene: .; CDR3 protein: CASLRALNEKLFF; CDR3 DNA: TGTGCCAGCCTCCGGGCCCTTAATGAAAAACTGTTTTTT
J gene: TRBJ1-2; V gene: TRBV5-5; clone size: few; D gene: TRBD1; CDR3 protein: CASSPGTGGRYYGYTF; CDR3 DNA: TGTGCCAGCAGCCCCGGGACAGGGGGCAGGTACTATGGCTACACCTTC
J gene: TRBJ2-1; V gene: TRBV5-8; clone size: .; D gene: .; CDR3 protein: CASSLAGSPNGQFF; CDR3 DNA: TGTGCCAGCAGCTTGGCCGGATCCCCCAATGGGCAGTTCTTC
J gene: TRBJ2-3; V gene: TRBV5-1; clone size: .; D gene: .; CDR3 protein: CASSPAPGHSTDTQYF; CDR3 DNA: TGCGCCAGCAGCCCGGCCCCGGGACATAGCACAGATACGCAGTATTTT
J gene: TRBJ1-1; V gene: TRBV3-1/TRBV3-2; clone size: .; D gene: .; CDR3 protein: CASSSRAPNTEAFF; CDR3 DNA: TGTGCCAGCAGCTCCCGGGCTCCGAACACTGAAGCTTTCTTT
J gene: TRBJ2-3; V gene: TRBV12-3/TRBV12-4; clone size: .; D gene: .; CDR3 protein: CASSSSGADTQYF; CDR3 DNA: TGTGCCAGCAGTTCCAGCGGTGCAGATACGCAGTATTTT
J gene: TRBJ2-7; V gene: TRBV18; clone size: .; D gene: .; CDR3 protein: CASSPPGDEQYF; CDR3 DNA: TGTGCCAGCTCACCACCGGGTGACGAGCAGTACTTC
J gene: TRBJ1-1; V gene: TRBV7-2; clone size: few; D gene: .; CDR3 protein: CASSLDGFNTEAFF; CDR3 DNA: TGTGCCAGCAGCTTAGACGGTTTCAACACTGAAGCTTTCTTT
J gene: TRBJ2-2; V gene: TRBV4-1; clone size: .; D gene: .; CDR3 protein: CASSQAFRLPDAELFF; CDR3 DNA: TGCGCCAGCAGCCAAGCTTTTCGGCTACCTGACGCGGAGCTGTTTTTT
J gene: TRBJ2-2; V gene: TRBV6-5; clone size: .; D gene: .; CDR3 protein: CASSYAAFGGELFF; CDR3 DNA: TGTGCCAGCAGTTACGCAGCGTTTGGGGGGGAGCTGTTTTTT
J gene: TRBJ1-1; V gene: TRBV6-5; clone size: once; D gene: TRBD1; CDR3 protein: CASNPDRAFGEAFF; CDR3 DNA: TGTGCCAGCAATCCAGACAGGGCATTTGGTGAAGCTTTCTTT
J gene: TRBJ2-1; V gene: TRBV5-1; clone size: .; D gene: .; CDR3 protein: CASSRTGHNEQFF; CDR3 DNA: TGCGCCAGCAGCCGGACGGGGCACAATGAGCAGTTCTTC
J gene: TRBJ1-1; V gene: TRBV7-9; clone size: .; D gene: .; CDR3 protein: CASSARTVNTEAFF; CDR3 DNA: TGTGCCAGCAGCGCGAGGACGGTGAACACTGAAGCTTTCTTT
J gene: TRBJ1-2; V gene: TRBV28; clone size: once; D gene: .; CDR3 protein: CASSQGGGGYGYTF; CDR3 DNA: TGTGCCAGCAGTCAGGGAGGGGGAGGCTATGGCTACACCTTC
J gene: TRBJ2-3; V gene: TRBV19; clone size: .; D gene: TRBD2; CDR3 protein: CASSLLAGGPGTDTQYF; CDR3 DNA: TGTGCCAGTAGTTTGTTAGCGGGAGGGCCTGGCACAGATACGCAGTATTTT
J gene: TRBJ2-1; V gene: TRBV28; clone size: .; D gene: .; CDR3 protein: CASSDGRGLRRYNEQFF; CDR3 DNA: TGTGCCAGCAGCGACGGCCGAGGCCTCCGACGTTACAATGAGCAGTTCTTC
J gene: TRBJ2-5; V gene: TRBV7-6; clone size: .; D gene: .; CDR3 protein: CASSLSSFRPRQETQYF; CDR3 DNA: TGTGCCAGCAGCTTATCATCTTTCAGGCCGCGACAAGAGACCCAGTACTTC
J gene: TRBJ1-1; V gene: TRBV19; clone size: once; D gene: TRBD1; CDR3 protein: CASLTGGLTEAFF; CDR3 DNA: TGTGCCAGCCTAACAGGGGGCCTTACTGAAGCTTTCTTT
J gene: TRBJ1-1; V gene: TRBV6-1; clone size: .; D gene: .; CDR3 protein: CASSDGSNTEAFF; CDR3 DNA: TGTGCCAGCAGTGATGGCAGCAACACTGAAGCTTTCTTT
J gene: TRBJ2-5; V gene: TRBV3-1/TRBV3-2; clone size: .; D gene: TRBD2; CDR3 protein: CASSPGASGRTKTQYF; CDR3 DNA: TGTGCCAGCAGCCCGGGAGCTAGCGGGAGGACAAAGACCCAGTACTTC